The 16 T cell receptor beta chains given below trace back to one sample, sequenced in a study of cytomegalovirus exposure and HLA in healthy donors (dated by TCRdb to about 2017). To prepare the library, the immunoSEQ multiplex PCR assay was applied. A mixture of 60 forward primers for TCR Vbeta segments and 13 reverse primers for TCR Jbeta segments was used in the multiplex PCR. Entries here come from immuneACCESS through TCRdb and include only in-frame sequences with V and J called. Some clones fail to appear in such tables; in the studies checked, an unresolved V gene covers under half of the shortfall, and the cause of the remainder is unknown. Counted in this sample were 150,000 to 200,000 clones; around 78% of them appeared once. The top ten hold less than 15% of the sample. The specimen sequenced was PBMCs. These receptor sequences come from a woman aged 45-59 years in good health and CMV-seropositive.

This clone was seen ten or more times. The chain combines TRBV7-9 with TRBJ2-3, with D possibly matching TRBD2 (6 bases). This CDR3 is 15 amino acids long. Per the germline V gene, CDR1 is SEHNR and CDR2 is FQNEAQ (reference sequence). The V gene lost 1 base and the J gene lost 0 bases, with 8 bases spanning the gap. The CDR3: CASSLGTTSTDTQYF. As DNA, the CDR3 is TGTGCCAGCAGCTTAGGGACTACTAGCACAGATACGCAGTATTTT.

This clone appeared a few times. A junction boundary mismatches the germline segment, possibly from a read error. CDR3 region: CSSSSNRGRNNEQYF. The CDR3 bases are TGTTCCAGCAGCAGTAACAGGGGGCGCAACAACGAGCAGTACTTC. The V and J genes are TRBV7-9 and TRBJ2-7, with 9 bases lining up with TRBD1. Germline values: CDR1 SEHNR, CDR2 FQNEAQ (reference sequence). The CDR3 is 15 amino acids. Looking up the rest from reference TRBV7-9 and TRBJ2-7 gives the full variable domain: DTGVSQNPRHKITKRGQNVTFRCDPISEHNRLYWYRQTLGQGPEFLTYFQNEAQLEKSRLLSDRFSAERPKGSFSTLEIQRTEQGDSAMYLCSSSSNRGRNNEQYFGPGTRLTVT.

The CDR3 loop is CASSPAGTLAYEQYF. Here the CDR3 DNA reads TGTGCCAGCAGTCCCGCCGGGACATTGGCCTACGAGCAGTACTTC. The chain joins TRBV27 to TRBJ2-7, with D perhaps matching TRBD1 (6 bases). Germline CDR1 MNHEY, CDR2 SMNVEV (reference sequence). CDR3 length: 15 amino acids. Trimming left V 5 bases short and J 2 bases short, with 16 bases between.

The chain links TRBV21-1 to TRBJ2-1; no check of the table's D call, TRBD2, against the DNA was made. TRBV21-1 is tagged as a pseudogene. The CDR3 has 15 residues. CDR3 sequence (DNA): TGTGCCAGCATCCTAATACGGTACTCCTACAATGAGCAGTTCTTC. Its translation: CASILIRYSYNEQFF.

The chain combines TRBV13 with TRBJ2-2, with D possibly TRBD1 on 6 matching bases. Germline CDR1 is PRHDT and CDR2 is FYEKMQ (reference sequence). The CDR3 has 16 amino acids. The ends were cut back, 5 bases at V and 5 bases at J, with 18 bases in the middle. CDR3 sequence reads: CASSPLQGAWTGELFF. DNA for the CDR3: TGTGCCAGCAGCCCGCTACAGGGCGCCTGGACCGGGGAGCTGTTTTTT.

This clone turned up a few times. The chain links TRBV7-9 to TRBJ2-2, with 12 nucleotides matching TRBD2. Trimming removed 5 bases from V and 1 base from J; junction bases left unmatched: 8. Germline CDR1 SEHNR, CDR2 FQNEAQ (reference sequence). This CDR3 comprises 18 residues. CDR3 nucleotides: TGTGCCAGCAGCAAAGAGACTAGCGGGGGATGGAACACCGGGGAGCTGTTTTTT. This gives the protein CASSKETSGGWNTGELFF.

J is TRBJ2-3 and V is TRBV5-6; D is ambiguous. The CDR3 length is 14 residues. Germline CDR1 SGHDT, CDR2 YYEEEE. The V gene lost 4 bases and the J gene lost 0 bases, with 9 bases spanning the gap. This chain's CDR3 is CASSPPSSTDTQYF. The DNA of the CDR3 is TGTGCCAGCAGCCCCCCCTCTAGCACAGATACGCAGTATTTT.

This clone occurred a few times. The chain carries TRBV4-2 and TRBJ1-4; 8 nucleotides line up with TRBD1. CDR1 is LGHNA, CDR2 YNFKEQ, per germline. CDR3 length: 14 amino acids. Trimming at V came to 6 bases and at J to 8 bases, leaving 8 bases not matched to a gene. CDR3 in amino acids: CASRTGDVGEKLFF. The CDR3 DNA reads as TGTGCCAGCAGGACAGGGGACGTGGGGGAAAAACTGTTTTTT.

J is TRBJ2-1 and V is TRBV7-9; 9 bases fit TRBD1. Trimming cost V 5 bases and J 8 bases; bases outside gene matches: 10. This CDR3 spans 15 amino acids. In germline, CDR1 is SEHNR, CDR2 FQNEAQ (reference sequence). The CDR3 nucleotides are TGTGCCAGCAGCGTCCTATTGGACAGGGGTCATGAGCAGTTCTTC. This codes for CASSVLLDRGHEQFF.

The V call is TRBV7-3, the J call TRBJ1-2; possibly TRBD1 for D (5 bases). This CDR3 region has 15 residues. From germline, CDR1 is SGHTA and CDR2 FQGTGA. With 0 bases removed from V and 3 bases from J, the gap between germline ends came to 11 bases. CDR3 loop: CASSLTGGSDYGYTF. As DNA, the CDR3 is TGTGCCAGCAGCTTAACGGGGGGATCAGACTATGGCTACACCTTC.

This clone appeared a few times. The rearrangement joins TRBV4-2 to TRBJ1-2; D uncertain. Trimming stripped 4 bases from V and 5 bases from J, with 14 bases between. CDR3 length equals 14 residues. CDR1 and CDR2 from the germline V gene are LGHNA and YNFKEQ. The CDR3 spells CASSPSQESYGYTF. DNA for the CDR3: TGTGCCAGCAGCCCCTCCCAGGAATCGTATGGCTACACCTTC.

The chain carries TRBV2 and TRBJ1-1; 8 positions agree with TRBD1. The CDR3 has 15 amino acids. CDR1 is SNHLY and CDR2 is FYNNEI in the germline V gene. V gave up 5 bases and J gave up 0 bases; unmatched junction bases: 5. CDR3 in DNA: TGTGCCAGCAGTAGGGACAGGAGCATGAACACTGAAGCTTTCTTT. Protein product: CASSRDRSMNTEAFF.

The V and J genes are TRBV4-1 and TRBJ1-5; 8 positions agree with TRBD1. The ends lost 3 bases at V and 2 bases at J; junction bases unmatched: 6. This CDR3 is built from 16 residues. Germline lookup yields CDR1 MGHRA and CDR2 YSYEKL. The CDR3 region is CASSHYRGEGNQPQHF. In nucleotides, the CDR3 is TGCGCCAGCAGCCACTACAGGGGGGAAGGCAATCAGCCCCAGCATTTT.

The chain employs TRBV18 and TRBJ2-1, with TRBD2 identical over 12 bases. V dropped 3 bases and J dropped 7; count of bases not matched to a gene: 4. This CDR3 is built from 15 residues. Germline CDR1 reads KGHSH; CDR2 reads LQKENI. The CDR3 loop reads CASSPELAGGNEQFF. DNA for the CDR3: TGTGCCAGCTCACCTGAACTAGCGGGGGGTAATGAGCAGTTCTTC.

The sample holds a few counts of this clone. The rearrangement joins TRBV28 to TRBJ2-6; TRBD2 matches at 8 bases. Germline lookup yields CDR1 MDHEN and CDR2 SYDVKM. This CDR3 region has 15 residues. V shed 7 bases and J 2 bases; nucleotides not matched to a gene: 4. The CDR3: CASNSGGAGANVLTF. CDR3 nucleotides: TGTGCCAGCAACTCGGGGGGGGCTGGGGCCAACGTCCTGACTTTC. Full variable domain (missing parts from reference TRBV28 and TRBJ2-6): DVKVTQSSRYLVKRTGEKVFLECVQDMDHENMFWYRQDPGLGLRLIYFSYDVKMKEKGDIPEGYSVSREKKERFSLILESASTNQTSMYLCASNSGGAGANVLTFGAGSRLTVL.

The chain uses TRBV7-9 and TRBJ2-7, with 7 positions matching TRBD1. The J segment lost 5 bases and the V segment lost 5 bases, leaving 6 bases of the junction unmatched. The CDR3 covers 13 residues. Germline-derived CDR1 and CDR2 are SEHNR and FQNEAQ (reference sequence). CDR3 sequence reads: CASSPIDRDEQYF. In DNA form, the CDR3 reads TGTGCCAGCAGCCCGATCGACAGGGACGAGCAGTACTTC.